The rows below give T cell receptor beta chains drawn from one sample of a study of blood T cell repertoires in COVID-19. Method: immunoSEQ multiplex PCR; TCRdb's copy keeps in-frame clones and lacks some. The repertoire holds around 220,000 clones, 85% to 90% seen once, with roughly 16% in the top ten. The sample comprised PBMCs or T cells enriched from blood (not recorded which). The receptors come from a man under 40 who had been exposed to COVID-19. The CDR3 runs from the conserved cysteine through the conserved F or W. D genes are given only for firm matches. Size tells how often a clone was seen (once, few, many) or the class of an expanded clone, and some rows leave it out.

D	V	size	J	CDR3	DNA
NA	TRBV4-3	NA	TRBJ1-6	CASSQDLVGANSPLHF	TGCGCCAGCAGCCAAGATCTGGTGGGGGCTAATTCACCCCTCCACTTT
NA	TRBV12-3/TRBV12-4	NA	TRBJ1-6	CATGRQANSPLHF	TGTGCCACCGGCCGACAGGCTAATTCACCCCTCCACTTT
TRBD1	TRBV7-2	NA	TRBJ1-1	CASSFTLDRGPEAFF	TGTGCCAGCAGCTTCACGCTTGACAGGGGACCTGAAGCTTTCTTT
NA	TRBV7-2	NA	TRBJ2-5	CASSSLPRGETQYF	TGTGCCAGCAGCAGCTTGCCCCGGGGGGAGACCCAGTACTTC
TRBD1	TRBV29-1	NA	TRBJ2-7	CSTRTGYEQYF	TGCAGCACCCGGACAGGCTACGAGCAGTACTTC
NA	TRBV21-1	few	TRBJ1-1	CASNGTGPNTEAFF	TGTGCCAGCAACGGGACAGGGCCTAACACTGAAGCTTTCTTT
TRBD1	TRBV7-2	NA	TRBJ1-4	CASSRAGGPREKLFF	TGTGCCAGCAGCCGGGCAGGGGGCCCCCGCGAAAAACTGTTTTTT
NA	TRBV1	NA	TRBJ1-1	CTSFKRGKNTEAFF	TGCACCAGCTTTAAAAGAGGGAAGAACACTGAAGCTTTCTTT
NA	TRBV3-1/TRBV3-2	NA	TRBJ1-5	CASSYGQPQPQHF	TGTGCCAGCAGCTACGGACAGCCTCAGCCCCAGCATTTT
NA	TRBV5-1	NA	TRBJ2-7	CASSLDRQNPLYEQYF	TGCGCCAGCAGCTTGGATCGACAGAACCCTCTCTACGAGCAGTACTTC
NA	TRBV5-6	NA	TRBJ1-1	CASMRRRDTEAFF	TGTGCCAGCATGAGGAGACGGGACACTGAAGCTTTCTTT